The clone carrying this T cell receptor beta chain was seen more than once but under ten times. This specimen belongs to a study of regulatory T cells in long-lasting Graves disease. This CDR3 has 12 amino acids. From germline, CDR1 is KGHSH and CDR2 LQKENI. V dropped 3 bases and J dropped 5 bases, with 8 bases sitting between them. As to time point: newly diagnosed GD, antithyroid drugs for less than 3 months. PBMC-extracted RNA yielded the TCR library. The TCR beta library used iRepertoire HTBI primers with Arm-PCR amplification of CDR3. One entry per CDR3 protein, called by TCRdb with MiXCR from the multiplex PCR reads. The sample consists of 680,000 or so distinct CDR3 sequences, about 16% of them appearing once. The sample also formed part of further work on T cells in Graves' hyperthyroidism and ophthalmopathy.

The specimen was peripheral blood mononuclear cells (PBMCs), collected at new diagnosis, from a patient treated with antithyroid drugs. This TCR was sampled from a woman aged 25 to 39 with Graves disease. V usage is TRBV18 and J usage is TRBJ2-7; no reliable D call. CDR3 sequence: CASSPSPHEQYF. The CDR3 DNA sequence: TGTGCCAGCTCACCTAGTCCCCACGAGCAGTACTTC.